The T cell receptor beta chain under discussion was sequenced for a study of T cell responses to AZD1222 COVID-19 vaccine. Remarks on this clone: The target antigen is unknown.

CDR1 and CDR2 from the germline V gene are MNHNY and SVGAGI (reference sequence). J was trimmed by 0 bases and V by 5 bases; bases with no gene match: 6. This CDR3 region has 16 residues. Sequencing was performed with immunoSEQ multiplex PCR; in TCRdb, only in-frame clones are kept and a portion is missing. Among some 150,000 clones, 85% to 95% were seen once, and the ten largest hold roughly 0.9%. Overall study findings and caveats: Two AZD1222 administrations were followed by greater Spike-specific TCR breadth and depth.

This specimen consisted of peripheral blood, obtained on day 0 of AZD1222 vaccination. The clonotype originates from an adult in good health. The chain uses TRBV6-6 and TRBJ1-5; 8 bases map to TRBD1. The CDR3 region is CASSRQGFYSNQPQHF. The CDR3 DNA is TGTGCCAGCAGTCGACAGGGGTTCTATAGCAATCAGCCCCAGCATTTT.